The T cell receptor beta chain described here comes from a study of T cell repertoires in cytomegalovirus infection. Germline CDR1 DFQATT, CDR2 SNEGSKA (reference sequence). This CDR3 spans 19 amino acids. The trim removed 0 bases at V and 6 bases at J, leaving 16 bases unmatched. TCRdb re-derived calls from the reads in MiXCR, one entry per CDR3 protein. The sample contains more than 150,000 distinct CDR3 sequences, approximately 20% of which appear only once. Ten or more counts support this clonotype. Sample: PBMCs. The receptor's source is a human donor in good health (CMV status not recorded). Some clones in this sample may be carry-over from other donors' samples. The chain combines TRBV20-1 with TRBJ2-3; 12 bases are a match to TRBD2. CDR3 protein: CSARDQGIRLAGVGDTQYF. The CDR3 coding sequence is TGCAGTGCTAGAGATCAAGGGATTAGACTAGCGGGGGTTGGGGATACGCAGTATTTT.